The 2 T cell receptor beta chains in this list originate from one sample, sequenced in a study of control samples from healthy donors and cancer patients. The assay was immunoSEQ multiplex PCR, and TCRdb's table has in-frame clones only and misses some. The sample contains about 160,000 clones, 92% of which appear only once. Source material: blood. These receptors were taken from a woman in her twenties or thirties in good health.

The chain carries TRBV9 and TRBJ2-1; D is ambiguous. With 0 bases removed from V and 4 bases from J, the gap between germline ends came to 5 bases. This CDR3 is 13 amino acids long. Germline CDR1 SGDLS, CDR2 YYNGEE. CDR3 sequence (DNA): TGTGCCAGCAGCGTAGCCGAATACAATGAGCAGTTCTTC. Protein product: CASSVAEYNEQFF.

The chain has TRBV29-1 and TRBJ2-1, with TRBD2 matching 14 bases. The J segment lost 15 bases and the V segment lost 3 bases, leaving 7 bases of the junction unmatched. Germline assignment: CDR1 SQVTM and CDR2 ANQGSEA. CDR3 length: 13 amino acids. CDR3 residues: CSVDGTSGRGRFF. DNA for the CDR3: TGCAGCGTTGATGGGACTAGCGGGAGAGGAAGGTTCTTC.